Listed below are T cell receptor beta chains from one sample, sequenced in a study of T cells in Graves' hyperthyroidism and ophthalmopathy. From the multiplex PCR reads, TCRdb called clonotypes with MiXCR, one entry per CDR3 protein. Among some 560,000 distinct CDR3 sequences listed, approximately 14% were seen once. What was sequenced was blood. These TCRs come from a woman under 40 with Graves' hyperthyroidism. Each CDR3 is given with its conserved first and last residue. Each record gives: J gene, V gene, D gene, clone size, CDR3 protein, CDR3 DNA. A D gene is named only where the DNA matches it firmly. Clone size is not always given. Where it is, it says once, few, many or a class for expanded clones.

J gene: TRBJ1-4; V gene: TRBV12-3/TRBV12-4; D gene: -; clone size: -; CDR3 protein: CASSEDGKLFF; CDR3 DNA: TGTGCCAGCAGTGAAGACGGGAAACTGTTTTTT
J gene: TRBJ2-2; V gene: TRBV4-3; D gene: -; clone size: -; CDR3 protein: CASSQSTYHSGELFF; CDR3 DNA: TGCGCCAGCAGCCAATCGACCTATCATTCCGGGGAGCTGTTTTTT
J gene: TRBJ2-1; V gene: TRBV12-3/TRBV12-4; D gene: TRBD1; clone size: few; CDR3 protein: CASSGQGSSYNEQFF; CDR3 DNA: TGTGCCAGCAGTGGACAGGGAAGCTCCTACAATGAGCAGTTCTTC
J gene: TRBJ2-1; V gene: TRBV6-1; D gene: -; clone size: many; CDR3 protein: CASSISGDSYNEQFF; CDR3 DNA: TGTGCCAGCAGCATTAGCGGAGACTCCTACAATGAGCAGTTCTTC
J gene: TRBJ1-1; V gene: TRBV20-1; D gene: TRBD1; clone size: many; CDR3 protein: CSARTRTGRSEAFF; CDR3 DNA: TGCAGTGCTAGGACCCGGACAGGGCGGTCTGAAGCTTTCTTT
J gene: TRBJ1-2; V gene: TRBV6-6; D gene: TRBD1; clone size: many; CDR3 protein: CASSYAGTGNYYGYTF; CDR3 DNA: TGTGCCAGCAGTTACGCTGGGACAGGGAATTATTATGGCTACACCTTC
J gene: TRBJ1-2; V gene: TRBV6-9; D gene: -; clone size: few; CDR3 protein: CANSGPGTTGYTF; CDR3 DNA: TGTGCCAATTCGGGTCCTGGCACTACTGGCTACACCTTC
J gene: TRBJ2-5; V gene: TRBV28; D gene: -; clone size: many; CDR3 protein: CASSLSPREETQYF; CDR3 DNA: TGTGCCAGCAGTTTGTCTCCCCGAGAAGAGACCCAGTACTTC
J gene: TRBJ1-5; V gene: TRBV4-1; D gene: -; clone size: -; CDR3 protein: CASSQFGGRQPQHF; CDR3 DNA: TGCGCCAGCAGTCAGTTCGGGGGGAGGCAGCCCCAGCATTTT
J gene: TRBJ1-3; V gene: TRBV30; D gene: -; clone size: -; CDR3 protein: CAWNELARAGNTIYF; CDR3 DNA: TGTGCCTGGAATGAACTTGCCAGGGCTGGAAACACCATATATTTT
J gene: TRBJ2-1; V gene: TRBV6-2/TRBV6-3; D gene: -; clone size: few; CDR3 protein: CASSYSRIMSSYNEQFF; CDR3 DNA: TGTGCCAGCAGTTACTCGCGAATTATGAGCTCCTACAATGAGCAGTTCTTC
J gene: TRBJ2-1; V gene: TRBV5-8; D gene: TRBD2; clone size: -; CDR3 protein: CASSWAAGLDNEQFF; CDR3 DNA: TGTGCCAGCAGTTGGGCTGCCGGACTAGACAATGAGCAGTTCTTC
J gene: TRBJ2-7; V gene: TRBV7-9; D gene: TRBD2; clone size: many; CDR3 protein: CASSLAVGWAYEQYF; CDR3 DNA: TGTGCCAGCAGCCTAGCGGTGGGTTGGGCTTACGAGCAGTACTTC
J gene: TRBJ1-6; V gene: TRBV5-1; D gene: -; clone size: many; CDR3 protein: CASSPRLLTLGLGNSPLHF; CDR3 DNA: TGCGCCAGCAGCCCAAGACTCCTTACTCTTGGGCTGGGAAATTCACCCCTCCACTTT
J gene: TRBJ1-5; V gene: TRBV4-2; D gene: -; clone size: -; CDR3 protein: CASSQDMGAGNQPQHF; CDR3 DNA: TGTGCCAGCAGCCAAGATATGGGGGCGGGCAATCAGCCCCAGCATTTT
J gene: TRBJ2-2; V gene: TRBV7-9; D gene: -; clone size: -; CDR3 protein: CARGAGRGTNTGELFF; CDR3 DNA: TGTGCCCGGGGGGCAGGAAGGGGAACGAACACCGGGGAGCTGTTTTTT
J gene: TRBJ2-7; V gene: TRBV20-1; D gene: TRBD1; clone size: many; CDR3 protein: CSASYRGREQYF; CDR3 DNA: TGCAGTGCTAGTTACAGGGGGCGCGAGCAGTACTTC
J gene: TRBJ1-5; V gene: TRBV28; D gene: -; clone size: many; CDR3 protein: CASSLRGGVQPQHF; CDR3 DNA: TGTGCCAGCAGTTTACGGGGGGGCGTTCAGCCCCAGCATTTT
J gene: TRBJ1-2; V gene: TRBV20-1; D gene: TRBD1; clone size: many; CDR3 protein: CSAQEQGYGYTF; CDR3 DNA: TGCAGTGCCCAGGAACAGGGGTATGGCTACACCTTC
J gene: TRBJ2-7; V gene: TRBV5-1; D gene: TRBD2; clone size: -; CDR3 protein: CASSLGLAGGPVEQYF; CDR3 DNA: TGCGCCAGCAGCTTGGGGCTAGCGGGAGGGCCGGTCGAGCAGTACTTC
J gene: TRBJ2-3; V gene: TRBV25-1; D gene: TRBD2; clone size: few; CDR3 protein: CASGTSGNTQYF; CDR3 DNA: TGTGCCTCCGGGACTAGCGGGAACACGCAGTATTTT
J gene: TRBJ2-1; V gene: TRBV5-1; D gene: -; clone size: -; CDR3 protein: CASSPGISYEQFF; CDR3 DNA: TGCGCCAGCAGCCCAGGGATCTCCTACGAGCAGTTCTTC
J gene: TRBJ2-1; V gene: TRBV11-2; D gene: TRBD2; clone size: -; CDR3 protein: CASSPGLAGGREQFF; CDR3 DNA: TGTGCCAGCAGTCCGGGACTAGCGGGAGGGCGGGAGCAGTTCTTC
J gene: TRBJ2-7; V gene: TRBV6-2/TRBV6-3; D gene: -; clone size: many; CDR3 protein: CASSYSGRTYEQYF; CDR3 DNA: TGTGCCAGCAGTTACTCCGGCAGGACCTACGAGCAGTACTTC
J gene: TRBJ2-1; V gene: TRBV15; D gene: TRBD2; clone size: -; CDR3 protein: CATSREGLYEKQFF; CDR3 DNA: TGTGCCACCAGCAGAGAGGGACTATACGAAAAGCAGTTCTTC
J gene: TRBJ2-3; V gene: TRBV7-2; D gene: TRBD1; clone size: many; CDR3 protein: CASSSHPTGATQYF; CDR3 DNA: TGTGCCAGCAGCTCGCACCCCACAGGGGCTACGCAGTATTTT
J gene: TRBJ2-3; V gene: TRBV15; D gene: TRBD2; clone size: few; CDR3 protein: CATSRGLVGGADTQYF; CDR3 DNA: TGTGCCACCAGCAGAGGACTAGTGGGAGGGGCAGATACGCAGTATTTT
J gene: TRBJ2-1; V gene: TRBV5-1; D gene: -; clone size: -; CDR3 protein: CASSLRRTSYNEQFF; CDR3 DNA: TGCGCCAGCAGCTTGAGGCGGACTTCCTACAATGAGCAGTTCTTC
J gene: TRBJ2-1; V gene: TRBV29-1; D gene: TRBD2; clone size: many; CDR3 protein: CSAWCFMWRECNEQFF; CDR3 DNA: TGCAGCGCCTGGTGCTTTATGTGGCGGGAGTGCAATGAGCAGTTCTTC
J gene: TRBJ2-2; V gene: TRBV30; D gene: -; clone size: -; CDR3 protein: CAWGDYTGELFF; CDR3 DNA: TGTGCCTGGGGGGACTACACCGGGGAGCTGTTTTTT
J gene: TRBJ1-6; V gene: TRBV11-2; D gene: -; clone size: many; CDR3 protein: CASSLDRRALPNSPLHF; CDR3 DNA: TGTGCCAGCAGCTTAGATCGCAGGGCCCTACCTAATTCACCCCTCCACTTT
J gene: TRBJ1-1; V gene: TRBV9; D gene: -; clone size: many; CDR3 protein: CASSVLWNTEAFF; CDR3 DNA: TGTGCCAGCAGCGTTCTATGGAACACTGAAGCTTTCTTT
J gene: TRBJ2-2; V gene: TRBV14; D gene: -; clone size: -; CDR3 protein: CASSQGATGELFF; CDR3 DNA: TGTGCCAGCAGCCAAGGGGCAACCGGGGAGCTGTTTTTT
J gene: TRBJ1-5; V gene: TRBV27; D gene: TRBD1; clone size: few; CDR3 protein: CASSSSRQGINQPQHF; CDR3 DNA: TGTGCCAGCAGTTCCTCACGACAGGGTATCAATCAGCCCCAGCATTTT
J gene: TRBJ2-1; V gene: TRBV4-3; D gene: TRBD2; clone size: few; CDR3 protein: CASSQRSGSFRGNVYNEQFF; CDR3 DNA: TGCGCCAGCAGCCAACGTAGCGGGAGTTTCAGAGGTAATGTCTACAATGAGCAGTTCTTC
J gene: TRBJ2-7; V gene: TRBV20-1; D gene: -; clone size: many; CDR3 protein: CSARPLGSYEQYF; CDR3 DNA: TGCAGTGCTAGACCACTAGGTTCCTACGAGCAGTACTTC
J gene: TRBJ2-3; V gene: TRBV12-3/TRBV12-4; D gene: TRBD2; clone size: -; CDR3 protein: CASRTTSGGVHELDTQYF; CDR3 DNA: TGTGCCAGCAGAACAACTAGCGGAGGGGTTCACGAATTGGATACGCAGTATTTT
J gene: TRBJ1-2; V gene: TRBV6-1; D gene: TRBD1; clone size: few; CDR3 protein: CASSRGQGGYGYTF; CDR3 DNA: TGTGCCAGCAGCCGCGGACAGGGCGGCTATGGCTACACCTTC
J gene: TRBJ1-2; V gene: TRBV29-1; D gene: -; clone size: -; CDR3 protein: CSVDSPSDYGYTF; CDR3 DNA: TGCAGCGTTGACTCCCCTTCGGACTATGGCTACACCTTC
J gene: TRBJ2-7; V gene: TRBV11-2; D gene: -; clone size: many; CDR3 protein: CASSLGPGGYEQYF; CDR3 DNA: TGTGCCAGCAGCTTAGGCCCCGGCGGTTACGAGCAGTACTTC
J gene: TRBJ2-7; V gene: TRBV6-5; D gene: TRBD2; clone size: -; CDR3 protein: CASSYAGLAGAASYEQYF; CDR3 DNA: TGTGCCAGCAGTTACGCAGGACTAGCGGGAGCGGCCTCCTACGAGCAGTACTTC
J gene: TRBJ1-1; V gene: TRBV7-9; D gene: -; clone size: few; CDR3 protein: CASSLGMAANTEAFF; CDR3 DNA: TGTGCCAGCAGCTTAGGGATGGCGGCGAACACTGAAGCTTTCTTT
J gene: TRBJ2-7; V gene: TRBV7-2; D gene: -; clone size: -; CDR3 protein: CASSLALGTSYEQYF; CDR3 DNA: TGTGCCAGCAGCTTAGCGTTGGGCACGTCCTACGAGCAGTACTTC
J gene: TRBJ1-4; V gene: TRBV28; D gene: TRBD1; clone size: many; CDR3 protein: CASSLTGGNEKLFF; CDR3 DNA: TGTGCCAGCAGTTTAACAGGGGGTAATGAAAAACTGTTTTTT
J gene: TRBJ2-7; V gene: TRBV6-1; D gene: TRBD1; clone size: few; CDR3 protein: CASRGQGAYEQYF; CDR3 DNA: TGTGCCAGCAGGGGACAGGGGGCCTACGAGCAGTACTTC